These 16 T cell receptor beta chains share one sample of origin, sequenced in a study of T cell responses to AZD1222 COVID-19 vaccine. Only in-frame clones appear in the TCRdb table, and some are missing; sequencing was by immunoSEQ multiplex PCR. The sample records 100,000 to 150,000 clones, 80% to 90% being singletons. Specimen: peripheral blood, collected 28 days after the second AZD1222 dose. All receptors derive from an adult who received the AZD1222 COVID-19 vaccine.

This clone showed up just once. This chain uses TRBV5-1 with TRBJ2-7; 9 bases fit TRBD1. With 4 bases clipped from V and 3 bases from J, the junction kept 8 bases outside the gene matches. From germline, CDR1 is SGHRS and CDR2 YFSETQ. This CDR3 is built from 15 residues. The CDR3: CASSLTGTGSYEQYF. The DNA for the CDR3 is TGCGCCAGCAGCCTGACCGGGACAGGGAGCTACGAGCAGTACTTC. The full variable domain, completed using reference TRBV5-1 and TRBJ2-7, is KAGVTQTPRYLIKTRGQQVTLSCSPISGHRSVSWYQQTPGQGLQFLFEYFSETQRNKGNFPGRFSGRQFSNSRSEMNVSTLELGDSALYLCASSLTGTGSYEQYFGPGTRLTVT.

The chain recombines TRBV24-1 with TRBJ1-2; D ambiguous. Per the germline V gene, CDR1 is KGHDR and CDR2 is SFDVKD. V dropped 5 bases and J dropped 5 bases, with 17 bases sitting between them. CDR3 length equals 15 residues. Here the CDR3 reads CATSALGKATYGYTF. CDR3 nucleotide sequence: TGTGCCACCAGTGCCCTTGGGAAAGCAACTTATGGCTACACCTTC.

CDR3 nucleotides: TGTGCCAGCAGCTTAACAGGGAGCACGTTGGATTCACCCCTCCACTTT. This codes for CASSLTGSTLDSPLHF. The chain links TRBV7-6 to TRBJ1-6; possibly TRBD1 for D (6 bases). Germline CDR1 SGHVS, CDR2 FNYEAQ. The CDR3 has 16 amino acids. The V and J ends lost 2 bases and 8 bases respectively, with 16 bases between them.

This clone was picked up a small number of times. The chain recombines TRBV4-2 with TRBJ2-7; tentatively, D is TRBD2 (5 bases). The CDR3 covers 14 residues. The germline V gene has CDR1 LGHNA and CDR2 YNFKEQ. V lost 3 bases and J 0 bases, leaving 9 bases between the germline ends. This chain's CDR3 is CASSQSGSSYEQYF. The DNA of the CDR3 is TGTGCCAGCAGCCAGTCGGGGAGCTCCTACGAGCAGTACTTC.

Here the CDR3 reads CASSQGVPNYGYTF. The CDR3, as DNA: TGTGCCAGCTCCCAGGGGGTGCCTAACTATGGCTACACCTTC. The V call is TRBV18, the J call TRBJ1-2, with 7 bases aligning to TRBD1. With 6 bases clipped from V and 0 bases from J, the junction kept 4 bases outside the gene matches. CDR3 length equals 14 residues. CDR1 KGHSH and CDR2 LQKENI come from the germline V gene.

This clone occurred once. V gene TRBV7-2 combines with J gene TRBJ1-5; the D is unclear. Germline V gives CDR1 SGHTA, CDR2 FQGNSA. This CDR3 has 13 amino acids. V lost 6 bases and J lost 0, with 6 bases in between. CDR3 sequence: CASSPNSNQPQHF. CDR3 nucleotides: TGTGCCAGCAGTCCGAATAGCAATCAGCCCCAGCATTTT. The variable domain in full, completed from reference TRBV7-2 and TRBJ1-5, reads GAGVSQSPSNKVTEKGKDVELRCDPISGHTALYWYRQSLGQGLEFLIYFQGNSAPDKSGLPSDRFSAERTGGSVSTLTIQRTQQEDSAVYLCASSPNSNQPQHFGDGTRLSIL.

This clone was detected a few times. The J gene is TRBJ1-6, the V gene TRBV18, with D maybe TRBD1 (6 bases). In germline, CDR1 is KGHSH, CDR2 LQKENI. The CDR3 totals 18 residues. The ends were cut back, 4 bases at V and 10 bases at J, with 26 bases in the middle. The CDR3 here is CASSLNREDGTGRSPLHF. The CDR3 coding sequence is TGTGCCAGCTCACTAAACAGGGAGGACGGAACAGGGCGGTCACCCCTCCACTTT.

This clone was seen a handful of times. The rearrangement uses TRBV7-2 and TRBJ2-2; the D gene is possibly TRBD1 (5 bases). Trimming left V 3 bases short and J 0 bases short, with 8 bases between. The CDR3 is 15 amino acids. Germline V gene sequence: CDR1 SGHTA, CDR2 FQGNSA. The CDR3, as DNA: TGTGCCAGCAGCTTCAGGGCCACGAACACCGGGGAGCTGTTTTTT. Protein: CASSFRATNTGELFF.

V usage is TRBV5-5 and J usage is TRBJ1-5, with unresolved D. The CDR3 contains 16 residues. Germline CDR1 reads SGHKS; CDR2 reads YYEKEE (reference sequence). V was pared by 1 base and J by 3 bases, with 14 bases between. CDR3 sequence reads: CASSLIEGPYNQPQHF. The CDR3 coding sequence is TGTGCCAGCAGCTTGATTGAGGGTCCTTACAATCAGCCCCAGCATTTT. The variable domain in full, with the rest retrieved from reference TRBV5-5 and TRBJ1-5, is DAGVTQSPTHLIKTRGQQVTLRCSPISGHKSVSWYQQVLGQGPQFIFQYYEKEERGRGNFPDRFSARQFPNYSSELNVNALLLGDSALYLCASSLIEGPYNQPQHFGDGTRLSIL.

The chain uses TRBV19 and TRBJ2-7; 12 positions match TRBD1. The CDR3 consists of 16 residues. V trimming: 1 base; J trimming: 6 bases; junction bases outside the gene matches: 7. Germline V gene sequence: CDR1 LNHDA, CDR2 SQIVND (reference sequence). CDR3 sequence: CASSIGTGTGGGEQYF. In DNA form, the CDR3 reads TGTGCCAGTAGTATAGGCACCGGGACAGGGGGCGGCGAGCAGTACTTC.

J is TRBJ1-5 and V is TRBV10-2; D gene unclear. V dropped 0 bases and J dropped 6 bases, with 6 bases sitting between them. The CDR3 runs to 13 residues. Germline values: CDR1 WSHSY, CDR2 SAAADI. The CDR3 loop is CASSESMGQPQHF. The CDR3 DNA follows: TGCGCCAGCAGTGAGTCGATGGGTCAGCCCCAGCATTTT.

CDR3 protein: CATLPSSKDTQYF. The CDR3 nucleotides are TGTGCCACCCTGCCCTCCTCTAAAGATACGCAGTATTTT. This chain uses TRBV6-5 with TRBJ2-3; D remains unclear. The CDR3 extends over 13 amino acids. Germline V gene lookup returns CDR1 MNHEY and CDR2 SVGAGI. The V end lost 10 bases, the J end lost 5 bases, and 16 bases lay between the germline ends.

This clone was detected only a few times. The V gene is TRBV6-1, the J gene TRBJ1-3; 8 bases fit TRBD1. This CDR3 comprises 17 residues. The germline CDR1 and CDR2 sequences are MNHNS and SASEGT. V shed 2 bases, J shed 0 bases, and the junction held 6 bases outside the gene matches. CDR3 loop: CASSEPLDRDSGNTIYF. The CDR3 DNA reads as TGTGCCAGCAGTGAACCTTTGGACAGGGACTCTGGAAACACCATATATTTT.

V and J are TRBV19 and TRBJ2-7; TRBD1 matches 9 bases. J gave up 1 base and V 6 bases, and 4 bases lay outside the gene matches. The germline V gene has CDR1 LNHDA and CDR2 SQIVND (reference sequence). The CDR3 spans 14 residues. Written as DNA, the CDR3 is TGTGCCAGTAGGCAGACAGGGGGATCCTACGAGCAGTACTTC. Amino acid sequence: CASRQTGGSYEQYF. Filled out from reference TRBV19 and TRBJ2-7, the complete variable domain reads DGGITQSPKYLFRKEGQNVTLSCEQNLNHDAMYWYRQDPGQGLRLIYYSQIVNDFQKGDIAEGYSVSREKKESFPLTVTSAQKNPTAFYLCASRQTGGSYEQYFGPGTRLTVT.

The chain links TRBV5-1 to TRBJ1-3; D is unresolved. Trimming cost V 0 bases and J 0 bases, with 10 bases left between them. CDR3 size: 16 residues. Germline loops: CDR1 SGHRS, CDR2 YFSETQ. The CDR3 protein is CASSLVASSSGNTIYF. The CDR3 region has the DNA TGCGCCAGCAGCTTGGTAGCGTCAAGCTCTGGAAACACCATATATTTT.

The table lists this clone with a count of one. The rearrangement joins TRBV9 to TRBJ1-2; D gene ambiguous. V was pared by 3 bases and J by 1 base, with 13 bases between. CDR1 and CDR2 (germline): SGDLS, YYNGEE. The CDR3 is 15 residues long. The DNA for the CDR3 is TGTGCCAGCAGCGCCGGTGACTGGGATAACTATGGCTACACCTTC. The encoded protein is CASSAGDWDNYGYTF.